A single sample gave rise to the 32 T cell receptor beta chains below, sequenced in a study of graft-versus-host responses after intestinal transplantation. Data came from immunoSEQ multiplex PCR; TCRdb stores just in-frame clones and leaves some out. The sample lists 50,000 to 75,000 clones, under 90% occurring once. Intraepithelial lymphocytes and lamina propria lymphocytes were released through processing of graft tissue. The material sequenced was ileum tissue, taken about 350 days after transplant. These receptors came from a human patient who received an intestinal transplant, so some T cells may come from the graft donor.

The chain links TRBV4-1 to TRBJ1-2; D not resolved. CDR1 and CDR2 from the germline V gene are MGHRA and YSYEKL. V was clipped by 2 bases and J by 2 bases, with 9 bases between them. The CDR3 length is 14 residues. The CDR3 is CASSQKGTNYGYTF. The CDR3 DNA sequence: TGCGCCAGCAGCCAAAAGGGCACGAACTATGGCTACACCTTC.

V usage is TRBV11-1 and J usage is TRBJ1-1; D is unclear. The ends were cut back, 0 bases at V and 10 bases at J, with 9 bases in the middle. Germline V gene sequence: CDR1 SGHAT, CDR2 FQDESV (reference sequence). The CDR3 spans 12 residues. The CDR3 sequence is CASSLAGSTAFF. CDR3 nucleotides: TGTGCCAGCAGCTTAGCGGGTTCTACAGCTTTCTTT.

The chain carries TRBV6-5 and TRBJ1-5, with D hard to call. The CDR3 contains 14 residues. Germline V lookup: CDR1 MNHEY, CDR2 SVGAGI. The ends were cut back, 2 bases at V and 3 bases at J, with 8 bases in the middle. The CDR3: CASSYGRTNQPQHF. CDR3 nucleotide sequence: TGTGCCAGCAGTTACGGGCGGACCAATCAGCCCCAGCATTTT.

CDR3 loop: CASSVATGTRGNTDTQYF. For the CDR3, the DNA is TGTGCCAGCAGCGTAGCGACCGGGACTAGAGGTAACACAGATACGCAGTATTTT. The chain employs TRBV9 and TRBJ2-3, with 8 bases fitting TRBD2. The CDR3 totals 18 residues. Germline V CDR1 and CDR2: SGDLS, YYNGEE. Trimming took 0 bases from V and 2 from J; bases not matched to a gene: 11.

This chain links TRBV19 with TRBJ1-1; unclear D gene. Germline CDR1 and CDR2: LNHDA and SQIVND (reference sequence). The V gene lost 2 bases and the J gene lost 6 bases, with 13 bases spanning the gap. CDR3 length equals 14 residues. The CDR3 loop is CASSISRGGAEAFF. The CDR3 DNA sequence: TGTGCCAGTAGTATATCCCGTGGAGGCGCTGAAGCTTTCTTT.

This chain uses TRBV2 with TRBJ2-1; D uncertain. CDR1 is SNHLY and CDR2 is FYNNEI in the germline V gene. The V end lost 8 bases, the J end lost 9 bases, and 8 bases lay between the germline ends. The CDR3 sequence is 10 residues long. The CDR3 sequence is CASLLLEQFF. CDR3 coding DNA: TGTGCCAGCCTCCTTCTTGAGCAGTTCTTC.

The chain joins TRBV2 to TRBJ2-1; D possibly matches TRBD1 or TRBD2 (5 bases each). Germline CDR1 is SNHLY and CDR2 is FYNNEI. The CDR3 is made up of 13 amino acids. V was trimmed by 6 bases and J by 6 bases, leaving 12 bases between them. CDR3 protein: CASRGPSGNEQFF. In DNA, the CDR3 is TGTGCCAGCAGGGGACCCTCTGGCAATGAGCAGTTCTTC.

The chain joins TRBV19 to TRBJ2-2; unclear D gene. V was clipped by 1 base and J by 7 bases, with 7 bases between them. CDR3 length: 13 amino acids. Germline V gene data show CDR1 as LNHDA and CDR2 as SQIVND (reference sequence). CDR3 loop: CASSIVGGGELFF. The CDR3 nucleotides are TGTGCCAGTAGTATAGTTGGCGGCGGGGAGCTGTTTTTT.

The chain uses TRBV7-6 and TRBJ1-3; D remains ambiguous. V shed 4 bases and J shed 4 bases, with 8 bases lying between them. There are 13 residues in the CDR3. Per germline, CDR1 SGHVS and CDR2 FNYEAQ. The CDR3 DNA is TGTGCCAGCAGCTCTTTAAGGGGAAACACCATATATTTT. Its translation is CASSSLRGNTIYF.

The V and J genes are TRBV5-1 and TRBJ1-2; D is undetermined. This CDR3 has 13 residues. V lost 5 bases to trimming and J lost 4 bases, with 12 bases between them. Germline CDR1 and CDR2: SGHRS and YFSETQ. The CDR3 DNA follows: TGCGCCAGCAGTTCTACCGTGGGCTATGGCTACACCTTC. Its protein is CASSSTVGYGYTF.

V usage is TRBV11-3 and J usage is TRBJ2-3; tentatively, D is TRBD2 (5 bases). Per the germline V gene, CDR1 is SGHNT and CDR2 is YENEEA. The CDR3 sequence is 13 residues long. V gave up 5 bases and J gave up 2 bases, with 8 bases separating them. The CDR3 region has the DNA TGTGCCAGCAGCCCCGGGATCACAGATACGCAGTATTTT. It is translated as CASSPGITDTQYF.

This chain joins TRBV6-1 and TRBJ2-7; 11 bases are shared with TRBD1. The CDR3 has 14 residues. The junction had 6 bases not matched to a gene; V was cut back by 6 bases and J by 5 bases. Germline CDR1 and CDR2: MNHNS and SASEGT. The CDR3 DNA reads TGTGCCAGCAGCCCGGACAGGGGGCTGAACGAGCAGTACTTC. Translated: CASSPDRGLNEQYF.

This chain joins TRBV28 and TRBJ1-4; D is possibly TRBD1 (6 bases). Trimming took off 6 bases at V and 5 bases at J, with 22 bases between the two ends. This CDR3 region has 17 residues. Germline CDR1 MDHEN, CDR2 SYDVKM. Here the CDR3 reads CASSPRAKGESNEKLFF. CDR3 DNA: TGTGCCAGCAGCCCCCGGGCGAAGGGGGAATCAAATGAAAAACTGTTTTTT.

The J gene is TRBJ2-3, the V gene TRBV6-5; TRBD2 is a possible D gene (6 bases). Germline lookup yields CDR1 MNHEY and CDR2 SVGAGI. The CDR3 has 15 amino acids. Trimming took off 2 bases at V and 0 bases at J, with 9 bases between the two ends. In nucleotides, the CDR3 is TGTGCCAGCAGTTACGGCGGGGAAAGCACAGATACGCAGTATTTT. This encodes CASSYGGESTDTQYF.

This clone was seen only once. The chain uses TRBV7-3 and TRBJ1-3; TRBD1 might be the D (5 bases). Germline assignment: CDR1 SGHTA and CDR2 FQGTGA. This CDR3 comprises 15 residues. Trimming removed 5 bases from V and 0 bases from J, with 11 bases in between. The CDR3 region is CASSRDSSSGNTIYF. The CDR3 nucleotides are TGTGCCAGCAGCCGGGACTCCTCCTCTGGAAACACCATATATTTT.

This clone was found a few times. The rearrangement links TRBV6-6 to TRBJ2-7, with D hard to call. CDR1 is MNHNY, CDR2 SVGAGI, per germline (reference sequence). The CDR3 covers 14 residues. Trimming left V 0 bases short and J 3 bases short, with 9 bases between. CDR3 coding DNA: TGTGCCAGCAGTTACTCGGCGGATTTCTACGAGCAGTACTTC. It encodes CASSYSADFYEQYF.

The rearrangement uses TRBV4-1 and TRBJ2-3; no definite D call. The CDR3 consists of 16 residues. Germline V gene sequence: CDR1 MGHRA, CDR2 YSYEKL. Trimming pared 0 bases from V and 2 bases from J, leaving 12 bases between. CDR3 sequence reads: CASSQDLGRYTDTQYF. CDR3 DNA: TGCGCCAGCAGCCAAGATTTGGGCAGATACACAGATACGCAGTATTTT.

DNA of the CDR3: TGTGCCAGCAGTGATGTGTACCAGATTAGTGAAGCTTTCTTT. Amino acid sequence: CASSDVYQISEAFF. This chain joins TRBV2 and TRBJ1-1; D gene uncertain. Trimming pared 3 bases from V and 7 bases from J, leaving 15 bases between. The CDR3 runs 14 residues. Germline V gives CDR1 SNHLY, CDR2 FYNNEI. Using reference TRBV2 and TRBJ1-1 for the parts outside the CDR3, the full variable domain is EPEVTQTPSHQVTQMGQEVILRCVPISNHLYFYWYRQILGQKVEFLVSFYNNEISEKSEIFDDQFSVERPDGSNFTLKIRSTKLEDSAMYFCASSDVYQISEAFFGQGTRLTVV.

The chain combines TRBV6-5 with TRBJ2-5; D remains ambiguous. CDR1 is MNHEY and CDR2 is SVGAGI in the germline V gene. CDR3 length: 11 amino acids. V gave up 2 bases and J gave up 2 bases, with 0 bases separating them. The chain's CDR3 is CASSYQETQYF. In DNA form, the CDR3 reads TGTGCCAGCAGTTACCAAGAGACCCAGTACTTC.

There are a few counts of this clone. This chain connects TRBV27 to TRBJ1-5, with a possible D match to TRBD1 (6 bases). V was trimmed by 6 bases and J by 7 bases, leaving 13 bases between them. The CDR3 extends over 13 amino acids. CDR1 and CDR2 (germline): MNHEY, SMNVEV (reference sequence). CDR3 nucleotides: TGTGCCAGCAGCCAGCACAGGGAGCAGCCCCAGCATTTT. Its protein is CASSQHREQPQHF.

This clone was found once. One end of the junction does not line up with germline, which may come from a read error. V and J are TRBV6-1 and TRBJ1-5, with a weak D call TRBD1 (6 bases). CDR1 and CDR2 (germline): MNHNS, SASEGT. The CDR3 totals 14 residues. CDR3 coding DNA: TGTGCCGGCAGTGGTACAGGGTCGGTTCAGCCCCAGCATTTT. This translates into CAGSGTGSVQPQHF.

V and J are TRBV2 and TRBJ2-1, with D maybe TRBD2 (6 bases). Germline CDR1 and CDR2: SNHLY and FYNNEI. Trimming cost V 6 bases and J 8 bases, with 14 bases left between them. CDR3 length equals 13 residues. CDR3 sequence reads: CASSPKTSYEQFF. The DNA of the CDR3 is TGTGCCAGCAGCCCCAAAACTAGCTATGAGCAGTTCTTC.

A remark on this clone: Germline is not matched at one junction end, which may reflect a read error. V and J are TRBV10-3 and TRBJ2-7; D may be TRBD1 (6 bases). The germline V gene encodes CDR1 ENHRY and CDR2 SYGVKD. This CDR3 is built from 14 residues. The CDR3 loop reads CAINEDSLSYEQYF. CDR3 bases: TGTGCCATCAATGAGGACAGCCTTTCCTACGAGCAGTACTTC.

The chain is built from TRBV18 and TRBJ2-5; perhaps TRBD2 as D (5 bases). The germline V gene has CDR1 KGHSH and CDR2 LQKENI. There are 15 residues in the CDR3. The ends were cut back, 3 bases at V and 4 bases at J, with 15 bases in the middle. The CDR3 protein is CASSPTVRAGETQYF. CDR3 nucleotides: TGTGCCAGCTCACCGACGGTGAGGGCAGGAGAGACCCAGTACTTC.

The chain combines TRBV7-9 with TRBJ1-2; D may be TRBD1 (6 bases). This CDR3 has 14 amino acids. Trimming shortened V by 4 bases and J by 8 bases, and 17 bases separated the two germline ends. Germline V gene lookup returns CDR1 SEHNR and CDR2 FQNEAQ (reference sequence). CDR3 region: CASSSPPDSRGYTF. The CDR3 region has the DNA TGTGCCAGCAGCTCCCCACCGGACAGTAGGGGCTACACCTTC.

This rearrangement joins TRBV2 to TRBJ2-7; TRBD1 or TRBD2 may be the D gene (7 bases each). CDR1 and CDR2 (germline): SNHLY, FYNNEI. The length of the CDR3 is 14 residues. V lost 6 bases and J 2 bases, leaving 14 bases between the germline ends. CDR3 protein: CASRTGGQTYEQYF. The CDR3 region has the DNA TGTGCCAGCAGGACGGGGGGACAGACCTACGAGCAGTACTTC.

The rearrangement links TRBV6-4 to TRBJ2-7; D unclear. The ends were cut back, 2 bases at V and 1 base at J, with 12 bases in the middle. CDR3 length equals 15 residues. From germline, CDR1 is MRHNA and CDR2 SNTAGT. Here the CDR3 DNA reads TGTGCCAGCAGTGACAATACCTCCCTATCCTACGAGCAGTACTTC. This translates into CASSDNTSLSYEQYF.

CDR3 sequence reads: CASSQSVRVGQVRPQHF. The CDR3 region has the DNA TGCGCCAGCAGCCAATCGGTTCGGGTGGGACAGGTCAGGCCCCAGCATTTT. The rearrangement uses TRBV4-1 and TRBJ1-5; 8 bases align to TRBD1. J was trimmed by 9 bases and V by 2 bases; bases with no gene match: 15. There are 17 residues in the CDR3. From germline, CDR1 is MGHRA and CDR2 YSYEKL.

DNA for the CDR3: TGCGCCAGCAGCCAAGTCTGGGGAGGAGGCTACACCTTC. It encodes CASSQVWGGGYTF. The rearrangement links TRBV4-1 to TRBJ1-2; D not resolved. Germline assignment: CDR1 MGHRA and CDR2 YSYEKL. Trimming took 1 base from V and 8 from J, leaving 11 bases between them. The CDR3 is 13 amino acids.

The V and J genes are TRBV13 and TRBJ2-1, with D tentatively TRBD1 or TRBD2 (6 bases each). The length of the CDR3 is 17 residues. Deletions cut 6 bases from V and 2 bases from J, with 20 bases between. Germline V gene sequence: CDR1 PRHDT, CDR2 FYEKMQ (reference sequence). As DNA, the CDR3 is TGTGCCAGCAGTCACCAATCAAGGGGGGCAACCTACAATGAGCAGTTCTTC. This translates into CASSHQSRGATYNEQFF.

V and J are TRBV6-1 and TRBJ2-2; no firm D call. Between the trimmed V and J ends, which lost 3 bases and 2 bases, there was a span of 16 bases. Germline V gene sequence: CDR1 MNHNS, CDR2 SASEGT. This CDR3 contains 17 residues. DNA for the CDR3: TGTGCCAGCAGTGACATGGCACTGACACTAAACACCGGGGAGCTGTTTTTT. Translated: CASSDMALTLNTGELFF.

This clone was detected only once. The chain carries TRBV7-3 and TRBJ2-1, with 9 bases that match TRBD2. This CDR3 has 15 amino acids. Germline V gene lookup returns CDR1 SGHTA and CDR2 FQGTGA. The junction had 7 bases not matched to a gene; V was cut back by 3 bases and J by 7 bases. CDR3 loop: CASSFGGRDLNEQFF. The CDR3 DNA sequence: TGTGCCAGCAGCTTTGGCGGGAGGGATTTAAATGAGCAGTTCTTC.